Detailed here is one T cell receptor beta chain. Trimming pared 8 bases from V and 5 bases from J, leaving 9 bases between. The CDR3 is made up of 10 amino acids. The V gene's germline CDR1 is GTSNPN and CDR2 SVGIG (reference sequence). The data derive from a study of blood T cell repertoires in COVID-19. In the authors' workflow: It was from reference gene primer amplification that nucleated cell counts were estimated. Measured with immunoSEQ multiplex PCR; TCRdb has only the in-frame clones, and not every one. That table furnishes V, J and clone size, whereas the DNA furnished D and trimming. The table shows approximately 200,000 clones, with around 89% occurring only once. Cohorts were determined from participant-reported clinical history.

The chain has TRBV30 and TRBJ2-5; no definite D call. Sequencing used PBMCs or T cells enriched from blood (not recorded which). The clonotype originates from a man aged 25-40 years who had recovered from COVID-19. The CDR3 nucleotides are TGTGCCCTATTTCTTGAGACCCAGTACTTC. Protein: CALFLETQYF.